This TCR beta chain was obtained from a study of OX40 agonist ivuxolimab in advanced cancers. With respect to the entire study: The costimulatory receptor OX40 (CD134) was targeted by ivuxolimab, a fully human IgG2 agonistic monoclonal antibody. Peripheral TCRbeta sequencing was intended to test whether TCR sequence diversity was altered and clonal T-cell expansion was caused by ivuxolimab. Partial responses occurred in three dose-escalation patients, of whom one had hepatocellular carcinoma and two had cutaneous melanoma. Of the roughly 52 patients in dose escalation, about 20 had hepatocellular carcinoma, about 15 had melanoma, 9 had renal cell carcinoma and 9 had head and neck cancer. Patients were allowed to have had prior anti-PD-1, anti-PD-L1 or anti-CTLA-4 therapy, and around 43% of the dose-escalation patients had been treated with checkpoint inhibitors. The paper covers the monotherapy dose-escalation part of the phase I ivuxolimab trial, which included N of about 56 patients. In the dose-escalation cohort, 70% to 85% of patients were male, and the mean age was 60 years with a range of roughly 23 to 79. Intravenous ivuxolimab was administered to patients every 2 weeks at six dose levels: 0.01, 0.1, 0.3, 1.5, 3 and 10 mg/kg.

Beyond this particular receptor, the publication reports: In the 0.1-3.0 mg/kg groups, partial responders were among the patients with the lowest normalized peripheral clonal expansion, particularly in CD8+ T cells. Antigen specificity was not determined for the clonally expanded peripheral T cells. After ivuxolimab, more expanded clones were found on average in CD8+ T cells than in CD4+ T cells. At doses of 0.1 to 3.0 mg/kg, clonal expansion of both CD4+ and CD8+ blood T cells was observed from baseline to week 6. Low levels of normalized T-cell clonal expansion were also seen in some patients who did not respond.

For CDR1 and CDR2, the germline V gene lists MDHEN and SYDVKM. There are 15 amino acids in the CDR3, from cysteine to phenylalanine inclusive. Only the CDR3 DNA stays, 45 bases, in frame from base 1. Patients with autoimmune disease history or receiving systemic immunosuppression were excluded from the trial. In every dose cohort, peripheral blood was drawn for TCR sequencing at baseline, cycle 4 day 1, and cycle 7 day 1. The samples were drawn from a first-in-human, open-label, multicenter phase I dose-escalation trial of ivuxolimab. Adults with locally advanced or metastatic head and neck squamous cell, hepatocellular, melanoma or renal cell carcinoma were enrolled in the trial. Before TCR sequencing, CD4+ T cells and CD8+ T cells were sorted from peripheral blood as separate populations. For sequencing of the TCRbeta CDR3 region, genomic DNA was extracted from the sorted cells. The immunoSEQ Assay was used for sequencing of TCRbeta CDR3 regions. Entries here come from immuneACCESS through TCRdb and include only in-frame sequences with V and J called. Some clones fail to appear in such tables; in the studies checked, an unresolved V gene covers under half of the shortfall, and the cause of the remainder is unknown. The sample records tens of thousands of clones, approximately 90% of which are singletons. The top ten constitute around 2.7% of the sample.

Turning to this clone: Its antigen is still unknown. Base qualities are not at hand, and no much larger clone is one base apart.

This receptor chain uses TRBV28 and TRBJ2-5; the D gene is unclear. Judging by the DNA end, TRBJ2-7 fits better; the J call may be wrong. This sequence originates from an adult with an advanced solid tumor such as melanoma, head and neck, liver or kidney cancer. The sequencing used CD4+ or CD8+ T cells sorted from blood, collected in a trial of the OX40 agonist ivuxolimab. The CDR3 reads CASSLISVGSYEQYF. The DNA sequence is as follows: TGTGCCAGCAGTTTAATCTCGGTTGGCTCCTACGAGCAGTACTTC.